Here is one T cell receptor beta chain with its context. Its antigen remains unidentified. Base qualities are not at hand, and no much larger clone is one base apart. Spanning cysteine to phenylalanine, the CDR3 consists of 15 amino acids. Only the CDR3 region is kept as DNA, spanning 45 bases read in frame from base 1. For this chain, trimming is 2 bases at the V end and 7 bases at the J end, and the number of junction bases without a gene match is 12. CDR1 GTSNPN and CDR2 SVGIG were looked up in the germline V gene (reference sequence). These data belong to a study of cytomegalovirus exposure and HLA in healthy donors (dated by TCRdb to the late 2010s). A note on the overall study: According to an earlier analysis of a few hundred of the donors, some 170 million T cells yielded 120 million or so unique TCR beta sequences and around 300 Gb of sequence data. Roughly 300 gigabases of sequencing data and 70 million to 100 million unique TCR sequences were included in an early release covering several hundred HLA-typed donors. Of the roughly 430 genotyped donors, approximately 83% fell in the genetic ancestry cluster associated with self-reported Caucasian donors. The study aimed to test whether signatures of past pathogen exposure could be identified by cataloging public T cell receptors. The study profiled the T cell repertoires of hundreds of subjects by immunosequencing and related them to cytomegalovirus serostatus. A separate validation cohort of some 130 different subjects was used in addition to the approximately 670-subject first cohort. The study combined high-throughput TCR immunosequencing, statistical association of individual TCRs with disease status, and machine learning to predict cytomegalovirus infection status. To study patterns of TCR occurrence, a later analysis re-analyzed previously published TCR beta repertoires from 500 to 850 donors and added high-resolution HLA genotyping. Rather than drawing on any new phenotypic data, the later analysis identified candidate immune exposures from TCR beta sequences and the way those sequences occurred across donors. An earlier analysis of 500 to 650 of the donors applied high-throughput TCR beta sequencing to assess whether each TCR beta V gene segment acted as functional or pseudogenic. Donor age, sex, ethnicity and CMV serostatus were compiled together with the repertoire data. In a later genetic analysis, genome-wide SNP genotypes for about three fifths of the 666 donors were used, and that subset was treated as a discovery cohort. All discovery cohort repertoires had been generated using a single sequencing platform. Class I and class II HLA loci were covered by the typing at four-digit resolution. Typing coverage varied by locus: about 620-630 donors for A, B, C, DRB1 and DQB1; about 520 for DQA1; more than 600 for DPA1; 400 to 480 for DPB1. About five DR-DQ haplotypes were treated as single units for association and clustering because of strong linkage in the cohort. Among some 400 genotyped donors of the cohort, an average of approximately 240,000 unique TCR beta nucleotide sequences were sequenced per donor, around 20% of them non-productive.

Study-wide conclusions, independent of this receptor: Some IMGT-functional V segments, including TRBV6-2 and TRBV6-3, could not be distinguished by the 87-base-pair reads and were therefore excluded. In vitro tests confirmed that a few of the cytomegalovirus-associated TCR beta chains recognize cytomegalovirus antigens. In the study, some 160 TCR beta chains were listed as associated with cytomegalovirus. The presence/absence analyses assumed that sequencing depth was roughly uniform across donors, and that assumption may not be true. According to the authors, the approach could potentially be generalized to other disease states and immunological phenotypes. A later genetic analysis associated a missense DCLRE1C variant with V-gene and J-gene trimming of TCR beta chains, and an independent cohort replicated the association. Most TCR sequences were seen in very few donors, while some public TCRs were found in many individuals. A later analysis found that TCR association rates varied across HLA loci, with DRB1 alleles showing the most associated TCRs and HLA-C alleles the fewest. Linkage disequilibrium might explain the correlated functional status among segregating V segments, but an unknown experimental factor could not be excluded. Because HLA typing was missing for some donors at each locus, association tests included only the typed subset. According to a later genetic analysis, donors in an Asian-associated ancestry cluster had fewer N-insertions in productive TCRs than the approximately 630-donor mean. A later analysis reported that several top co-occurrence clusters appeared linked to parvovirus B19, influenza, CMV and Epstein-Barr virus. Strong co-occurrence of HLA alleles, especially DR and DQ, made assigning TCR associations to individual alleles difficult. A further reported finding was that TCR beta sequences accurately predicted the HLA-A and HLA-B alleles for most subjects in the first cohort. For the cohort, immune exposure information was limited to CMV serostatus. In this cohort, only TCR beta chains were sequenced, and detectable features were limited by the absence of alpha or paired-chain data. The classifier was reported to diagnose cytomegalovirus status with high specificity and sensitivity in both the original cohort and the validation cohort. A group of highly shared sequence variants was considered likely to be a technical artifact of the sequencing pipeline. In a later analysis, some 17,000 TCR beta sequences were associated with specific HLA alleles at a false discovery rate of 0.05. In a later analysis, HLA-associated TCR beta chains showed more clonal expansion and lower generation probabilities than non-associated chains that were equally common. A later analysis found that most CMV-associated TCR beta chains appeared HLA-restricted, with HLA associations seemingly driven largely by CMV exposure. Broadly in line with IMGT annotations, most TCR beta V segments showed up in productive rearrangements about 87% or about 30% of the time in an earlier analysis of some 590 of the donors. Some 15 rarely observed V segments, including chromosome 9 orphons, were excluded from the earlier analysis of 550 to 700 of the donors because counts were too low.

Receptors were amplified or captured by the immunoSEQ multiplex PCR assay. The multiplex PCR relied on a mix of 60 forward primers for TCR Vbeta segments and 13 reverse primers for TCR Jbeta segments. The CDR3 region of rearranged TCR beta genes was amplified from genomic DNA with a multiplex PCR assay. On the Illumina HiSeq System, the amplified TCR beta libraries were sequenced as 87-base-pair reads. Turning to the authors' computational methods: Across the roughly 700 repertoires, a later analysis counted some 80 million unique TCR beta chains, around 10 million of which were shared by at least two donors. Raw reads were error-corrected and collapsed into unique sequences by a nearest-neighbor algorithm in which closely related sequences were merged to remove PCR and sequencing errors. V, D and J gene segments were assigned by aligning CDR3 sequences to IMGT reference sequences. For a sequence to be retained, a match of at least six nucleotides was required to both a V gene segment and a J gene segment. Rearrangements were called productive when the CDR3 lacked stop codons and stayed in frame with V and J; all others were non-productive. Following IMGT convention, CDR3 was defined as the stretch from the second conserved V-encoded cysteine up to the conserved J-encoded phenylalanine. The earlier analysis of 500 to 750 of the donors excluded any sequence lacking an unambiguous match to a single V gene segment. An earlier analysis of 500 to 700 of the donors classified V segments as functional when productive rearrangements were above 56.7% and as segregating when the standard deviation between donors was above 5%. A statistical classification framework was developed to diagnose cytomegalovirus status using the catalog of TCR beta chain sequences. A later analysis assigned V and J genes by comparing TCR nucleotide sequences with IMGT/GENE-DB human TR gene sequences. In a later analysis, CDR3 sequences and most-parsimonious VDJ recombination scenarios were assigned using the TCRdist pipeline. In a later analysis, every TCR beta chain was defined by the combination of its CDR3 amino acid sequence and its V-gene family, and reads without a unique V-gene family were dropped. To address suspected cross-contamination and a sequencing artifact, a later analysis removed a few hundred highly shared, low-generation-probability nucleotide sequences. In a later analysis, a clonal expansion index was calculated for each public chain from normalized within-repertoire ranks of inferred template counts. A later analysis computed generation probabilities with a VDJ recombination model fitted to out-of-frame rearrangements, and checked the results against IGoR. In a later analysis, hypergeometric tests were used to score TCR-TCR, TCR-HLA and TCR-CMV co-occurrence, with a repertoire-size bias correction applied to TCR pairs. In a later analysis, false discovery rates were estimated by permuting HLA or CMV assignments 20 times. A later analysis grouped co-occurring TCRs with DBSCAN, adding TCRdist sequence similarity when clustering within HLA-allele-positive subsets. For co-occurrence clustering, repertoires with fewer than 30,000 or more than 120,000 public chains were excluded, along with 5 or 6 repertoires with anomalous nucleotide sharing. TCRdb retrieved this table from immuneACCESS and kept in-frame rearrangements only. Not all clones are present; in checked studies, unresolved V genes account for under half, and no reason is known for the remainder. V, J and clone size were drawn from that table, and D and trimming were deduced from the DNA. The table for this sample lists some 180,000 clones; roughly 80% of them were counted only once. More than 1.5% of the sample lies in the top ten.

The cohort comprised around 690 healthy bone marrow donors. All cohort members were sampled while nominally healthy, although unrecorded immune exposures were likely present. The donor tested CMV seronegative, placing the donor among the roughly 350 seronegative members of the cohort. A peripheral blood sample was provided by each donor, and peripheral blood mononuclear cells were used for TCR beta sequencing. Genomic DNA was extracted from the blood cell samples with the Qiagen DNeasy Blood Extraction Kit. Sequencing was carried out using PBMCs. The chain couples TRBV30 to TRBJ2-3; 7 central nucleotides agree with TRBD1. The clonotype was recovered from a man aged 35 to 55 in good health and CMV-seronegative. The CDR3 loop reads CAWSPSGTVKNTQYF. The DNA reads TGTGCCTGGAGTCCCTCCGGGACAGTGAAAAATACGCAGTATTTT.